The 29 T cell receptor beta chains given below trace back to one sample, sequenced in a study of tumor and adjacent non-tumor tissue in lung cancer. No cell sorting was done before RNA was extracted from the tissue. The normal lung tissue was taken more than 3 cm from the tumor edge. Three rounds of nested PCR, following a modified ARM-PCR protocol, produced the TCRbeta library. TCRdb analysed the multiplex PCR reads with MiXCR anew, one entry per CDR3 protein. The table has approximately 90,000 distinct CDR3 sequences, roughly 77% seen once. Material for sequencing was distant non-tumor lung tissue. Source of these receptors: a woman in her 50s with non-small cell lung cancer.

Remarks on this clonotype: A junction boundary mismatches the germline segment, possibly from a read error. The J gene is TRBJ2-2, the V gene TRBV28, with D perhaps matching TRBD2 (6 bases). CDR3 length: 18 amino acids. Germline CDR1 reads MDHEN; CDR2 reads SYDVKM. CDR3 bases: TGTGCCAGCAGTCTACCCCACTTTACGGGAGATAACACCTGGGAACTGTTTTTT. Its translation: CASSLPHFTGDNTWELFF.

This clonotype was recorded a few times. A much larger clonotype is one base distant, so this may be a read error. The gene calls are TRBV20-1 and TRBJ2-7; D is possibly TRBD1 (6 bases). The CDR3 extends over 15 amino acids. Per the germline V gene, CDR1 is DFQATT and CDR2 is SNEGSKA (reference sequence). The V end was cut by 0 bases, the J end by 7 bases, with 19 bases between. CDR3 protein: CSAREPLGGFWEQYF. DNA of the CDR3: TGCAGTGCTAGAGAACCCCTAGGGGGATTTTGGGAGCAGTACTTC.

Note on this clonotype: Compared with germline, one end of the junction differs, possibly owing to a read error. This chain connects TRBV14 to TRBJ2-7; 9 nucleotides agree with TRBD1. The CDR3 length is 15 residues. The V gene's germline CDR1 is SGHDN and CDR2 FVKESK. The CDR3 DNA is TGTACCAGCAGCCACGGGACAGGGATACCCTACGAGCAGTACTTC. Translated: CTSSHGTGIPYEQYF.

Comment on this clonotype: One end of the junction fails to match germline, which may point to a read error. The chain recombines TRBV11-2 with TRBJ2-5; no clear D gene. This CDR3 has 13 residues. The germline gives CDR1 SGHAT, CDR2 FQNNGV. CDR3 in DNA: TGTGCCAGTAGCTTAGAGGCTAACGGGCGATTGTACTTC. As protein: CASSLEANGRLYF.

On this clonotype itself: A junction boundary mismatches the germline segment, possibly from a read error. The chain couples TRBV7-3 to TRBJ2-1; D uncertain. CDR1 and CDR2 (germline): SGHTA, FQGTGA. The CDR3 is made up of 14 amino acids. CDR3 sequence reads: CTSILWGNYSEQFF. Here the CDR3 DNA reads TGTACCAGCATCTTATGGGGAAACTACAGTGAGCAGTTCTTC.

Concerning this clonotype: The CDR3 does not close with the conserved phenylalanine or tryptophan, likely indicating a read error. This sequence joins TRBV6-1 and TRBJ2-5, with D unresolved. Per the germline V gene, CDR1 is MNHNS and CDR2 is SASEGT. Trimming removed 4 bases from V and 1 base from J, with 7 bases in between. The CDR3 consists of 13 residues. The DNA for the CDR3 is TGTGCCAGCAGTGTTCAACTCCAAGAGACCCAGTACTAT. This translates into CASSVQLQETQYY.

As regards this clonotype: A read error may produce the germline difference seen at one junction end. This chain connects TRBV20-1 to TRBJ2-6; TRBD1 might be the D (5 bases). Germline lookup yields CDR1 DFQATT and CDR2 SNEGSKA (reference sequence). The CDR3 spans 14 residues. CDR3 coding DNA: TGCAGTGCTAGTACCCAGGATGGGGCCAACGTCCTAACTTTC. It specifies CSASTQDGANVLTF.

The J gene is TRBJ1-1, the V gene TRBV29-1; D gene uncertain. CDR1 SQVTM and CDR2 ANQGSEA come from the germline V gene. CDR3 length equals 12 residues. The CDR3: CRVSTGYTEAFF. Written as DNA, the CDR3 is TGCAGGGTTTCAACTGGGTACACTGAAGCTTTCTTT.

This clonotype has just one count. The gene calls are TRBV28 and TRBJ2-5; no definite D call. Trimming removed 9 bases at V and 1 base at J, with 18 bases between. CDR1 is MDHEN, CDR2 SYDVKM, per germline. The CDR3 loop spans 15 amino acids. CDR3 sequence (DNA): TGTGCCAGATTCCTTTCCTCAGTCTTCCAAGAGACCCAGTACTTC. This codes for CARFLSSVFQETQYF.

Details on this clonotype: At one end the junction does not follow the germline gene, possibly because of a read error. The chain recombines TRBV4-2 with TRBJ1-2, with D perhaps TRBD1 (6 bases). The germline V gene encodes CDR1 LGHNA and CDR2 YNFKEQ. The length of the CDR3 is 18 residues. The CDR3 loop is CANSQETVRGDLNYGYIF. CDR3 bases: TGTGCCAACAGCCAAGAAACGGTCAGGGGTGATCTGAACTATGGCTACATCTTC.

In this sample, this clonotype turned up many times. The chain couples TRBV6-1 to TRBJ1-2, with D unresolved. CDR1 is MNHNS, CDR2 SASEGT, per germline. The CDR3 runs 16 residues. V was clipped by 1 base and J by 4 bases, with 16 bases between them. The DNA for the CDR3 is TGTGCCAGCAGTGAAGGCCCCTCGGCCCCTTTCTATGGCTACACCTTC. Its protein is CASSEGPSAPFYGYTF.

Remarks on this clonotype: Likely a read error: the CDR3 ends without its conserved phenylalanine or tryptophan. The rearrangement uses TRBV11-2 and TRBJ1-1; D unclear. Germline CDR1 and CDR2: SGHAT and FQNNGV. The CDR3 runs 14 residues. The CDR3 coding sequence is TGTGCCAGCTGCTTGCTAATGCTGGGAATTGAAGCTTTCGTT. This encodes CASCLLMLGIEAFV.

V gene TRBV29-1 combines with J gene TRBJ2-3, with D maybe TRBD1 (7 bases). Germline CDR1 reads SQVTM; CDR2 reads ANQGSEA. The CDR3 has 12 amino acids. CDR3 DNA sequence: TGCAGTGTACGCAGGGGGGAAGATACGCAGTATTTT. Translation gives CSVRRGEDTQYF.

With regard to this clonotype: The junction departs from germline at one end; a sequencing error may be responsible. The chain joins TRBV5-1 to TRBJ1-5; D ambiguous. CDR1 and CDR2 from the germline V gene are SGHRS and YFSETQ. The CDR3 runs 13 residues. CDR3 nucleotide sequence: TGCGCCAGCAGCTTGGGCACGAATCAGCCCCACCGTTTT. Translation: CASSLGTNQPHRF.

On this clonotype itself: A clone one base away is much larger, so this may be a read error. The chain uses TRBV4-1 and TRBJ2-7; maybe TRBD1 (7 bases). From germline, CDR1 is MGHRA and CDR2 YSYEKL. The length of the CDR3 is 16 residues. CDR3 in amino acids: CPSSQVGRTGSYKQYF. The CDR3 coding sequence is TGCCCCAGCAGCCAAGTTGGGAGGACAGGATCCTACAAGCAGTACTTC.

V and J are TRBV29-1 and TRBJ2-7, with D possibly matching TRBD1 (5 bases). CDR3 length equals 12 residues. The V end lost 4 bases, the J end lost 12 bases, and 19 bases lay between the germline ends. CDR1 and CDR2 from the germline V gene are SQVTM and ANQGSEA. DNA of the CDR3: TGCAGCGTTGTCGCACAGGTGCGCGACCTGTACTTC. It yields the protein CSVVAQVRDLYF.

Judged by abundance, this clonotype is medium-sized (0.01 to 0.1%). The chain carries TRBV29-1 and TRBJ1-3; a possible D gene is TRBD1 (6 bases). The V and J ends lost 6 bases and 4 bases respectively, with 16 bases between them. This CDR3 spans 14 amino acids. Germline CDR1 is SQVTM and CDR2 is ANQGSEA. CDR3 DNA: TGCAGCGTCACCGGGGGGGCGAACGGAAACACCATATATTTT. Residues: CSVTGGANGNTIYF.

To note about this clonotype: Here the CDR3 omits its conserved ending phenylalanine or tryptophan, so a read error is the likely source. V and J are TRBV6-1 and TRBJ2-7; tentative D call: TRBD2 (6 bases). Germline CDR1 and CDR2: MNHNS and SASEGT. There are 15 residues in the CDR3. V was shortened by 4 bases and J by 5 bases, with 18 bases between the two germline ends. For the CDR3, the DNA is TGTGCCAGCAGTGCCGGGACTCCTTCTCGGAACGAGCAGTACTAC. Residues: CASSAGTPSRNEQYY.

Worth noting for this clonotype: The junction shows a germline mismatch at one end, possibly a read error. The CDR3 region has the DNA TGCGTCAGCAGCTTGTCCGCTAGCGGGCCTAATGGGCAGTTCTTC. This translates into CVSSLSASGPNGQFF. The chain has TRBV5-1 and TRBJ2-1, with 8 bases fitting TRBD2. Germline loops: CDR1 SGHRS, CDR2 YFSETQ. The CDR3 totals 15 residues.

Worth noting for this clonotype: No conserved phenylalanine or tryptophan ends this CDR3, so it is likely a read error. The V and J genes are TRBV20-1 and TRBJ2-7, with unresolved D. CDR1 is DFQATT, CDR2 SNEGSKA, per germline (reference sequence). The CDR3 length is 11 residues. The V end was cut by 3 bases, the J end by 4 bases, with 7 bases between. CDR3 DNA sequence: TGCAGTGCTAGGGGGTTATACGAGCAGTACCTC. Encoded protein: CSARGLYEQYL.

Of note for this clonotype: The CDR3 carries no conserved terminal phenylalanine or tryptophan, so it likely arises from a read error. The chain is built from TRBV6-2 or TRBV6-3 and TRBJ1-2; D possibly corresponds to TRBD1 (5 bases). This CDR3 comprises 15 residues. CDR1 and CDR2 from the germline V gene are MNHEY and SVGEGT. CDR3 in DNA: TGTGCCTGCAGTTACGTACGGGGCGAGTTCAATGGCTACACCATC. Encoded protein: CACSYVRGEFNGYTI.

The gene calls are TRBV7-9 and TRBJ1-2; TRBD1 might be the D (6 bases). The germline CDR1 and CDR2 sequences are SEHNR and FQNEAQ (reference sequence). The CDR3 loop spans 17 amino acids. V lost 5 bases and J 6 bases, leaving 25 bases between the germline ends. The CDR3: CASSPSPRTVGSHGYTF. CDR3 nucleotides: TGTGCCAGCAGCCCATCCCCACGGACAGTCGGTAGCCATGGCTACACCTTC. The full variable domain, rest sourced from reference TRBV7-9 and TRBJ1-2, is DTGVSQNPRHKITKRGQNVTFRCDPISEHNRLYWYRQTLGQGPEFLTYFQNEAQLEKSRLLSDRFSAERPKGSFSTLEIQRTEQGDSAMYLCASSPSPRTVGSHGYTFGSGTRLTVV.

The rearrangement joins TRBV6-5 to TRBJ2-2, with a possible D match to TRBD2 (5 bases). The CDR3 sequence is 16 residues long. Germline values: CDR1 MNHEY, CDR2 SVGAGI. V shed 4 bases and J shed 4 bases, with 16 bases lying between them. For the CDR3, the DNA is TGTGCCAGCAGTTTCCAGACTAACCCTAGCACCGGGGAGCTGTTTTTT. It is translated as CASSFQTNPSTGELFF.

By share of the sample, this clonotype is medium-sized (0.01 to 0.1%). The V and J genes are TRBV11-2 and TRBJ2-5; maybe TRBD1 (6 bases). V was shortened by 5 bases and J by 5 bases, with 15 bases between the two germline ends. This CDR3 has 14 amino acids. Germline loops: CDR1 SGHAT, CDR2 FQNNGV. The CDR3 nucleotides read TGTGCCAGCAGCGTCACAGGGCTTGGGGAGACCCAGTACTTC. Translation: CASSVTGLGETQYF.

This clonotype was recorded only once. A read error may produce the germline difference seen at one junction end. This chain connects TRBV4-1 to TRBJ2-1; 9 bases line up with TRBD2. CDR3 length: 16 residues. The germline V gene encodes CDR1 MGHRA and CDR2 YSYEKL. In nucleotides, the CDR3 is TGCGCCAGCAGTCAAGACCGGCGGGGGGGATACAATGAGCAGTTCTTC. Protein product: CASSQDRRGGYNEQFF.

This clonotype was detected many times. The chain joins TRBV6-1 to TRBJ2-5; D not certain. V lost 4 bases and J 1 base, leaving 4 bases between the germline ends. CDR3 size: 12 residues. Germline lookup yields CDR1 MNHNS and CDR2 SASEGT. CDR3 sequence reads: CASSGTQETQYF. CDR3 in DNA: TGTGCCAGCAGTGGGACCCAAGAGACCCAGTACTTC.

Note on this clonotype: The junction departs from germline at one end; a sequencing error may be responsible. The CDR3 reads CSRSLEALPYEQYF. For the CDR3, the DNA is TGTTCCAGGAGCTTGGAAGCCTTACCCTACGAGCAGTACTTC. V usage is TRBV5-5 and J usage is TRBJ2-7, with D uncertain. The CDR3 totals 14 residues. Per germline, CDR1 SGHKS and CDR2 YYEKEE (reference sequence).

A remark on this clonotype: The CDR3 does not end in the conserved phenylalanine or tryptophan, so this is likely a read error. The chain links TRBV7-9 to TRBJ1-1; D unclear. The CDR3 is 13 amino acids. Germline V CDR1 and CDR2: SEHNR, FQNEAQ (reference sequence). V was trimmed by 5 bases and J by 0 bases, leaving 7 bases between them. The CDR3 region has the DNA TGTGCCAGCAGCGCAGGTTTGAACACTGAAGCTTTCCTT. As protein: CASSAGLNTEAFL.

As concerns this clonotype: A much larger clone sits a single nucleotide away, making a read error possible. The chain uses TRBV28 and TRBJ1-5; a possible D gene is TRBD1 (6 bases). The CDR3 consists of 15 residues. CDR1 MDHEN and CDR2 SYDVKM come from the germline V gene. The CDR3 region has the DNA TGTGTCAGCAGTTTAGCCAGGGGAGGCAATCAGCCCCAGCATTTT. It yields the protein CVSSLARGGNQPQHF.